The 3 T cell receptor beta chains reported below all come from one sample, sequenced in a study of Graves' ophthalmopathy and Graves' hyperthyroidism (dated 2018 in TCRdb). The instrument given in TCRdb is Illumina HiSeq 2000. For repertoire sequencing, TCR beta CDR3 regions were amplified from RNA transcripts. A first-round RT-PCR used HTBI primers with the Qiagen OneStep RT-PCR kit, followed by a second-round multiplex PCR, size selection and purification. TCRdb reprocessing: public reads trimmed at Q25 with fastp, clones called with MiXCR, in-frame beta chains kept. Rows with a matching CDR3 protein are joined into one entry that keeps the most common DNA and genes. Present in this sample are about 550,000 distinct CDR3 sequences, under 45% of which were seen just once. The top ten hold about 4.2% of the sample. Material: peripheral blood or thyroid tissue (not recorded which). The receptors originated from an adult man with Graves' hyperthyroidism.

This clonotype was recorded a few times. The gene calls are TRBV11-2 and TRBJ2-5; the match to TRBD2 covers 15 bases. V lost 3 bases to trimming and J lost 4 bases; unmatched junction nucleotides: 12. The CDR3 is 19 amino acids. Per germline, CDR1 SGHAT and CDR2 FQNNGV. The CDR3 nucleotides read TGTGCCAGCAGCTTCCCGCGGACTAGCGGGGGGGACTACCGAGAGACCCAGTACTTC. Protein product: CASSFPRTSGGDYRETQYF.

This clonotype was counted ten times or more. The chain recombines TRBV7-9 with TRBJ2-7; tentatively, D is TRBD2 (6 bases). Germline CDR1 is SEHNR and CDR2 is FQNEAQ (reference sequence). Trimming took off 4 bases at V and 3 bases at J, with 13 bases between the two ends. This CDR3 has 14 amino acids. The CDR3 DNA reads TGTGCCAGCAGCTGGGGGAACGGGGGCTACGAGCAGTACTTC. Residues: CASSWGNGGYEQYF.

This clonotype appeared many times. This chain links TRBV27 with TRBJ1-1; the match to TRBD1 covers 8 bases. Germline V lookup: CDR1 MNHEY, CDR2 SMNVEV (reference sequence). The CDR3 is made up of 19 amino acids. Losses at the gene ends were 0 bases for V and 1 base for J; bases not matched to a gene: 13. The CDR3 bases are TGTGCCAGCAGTTTATCCCTCACCCCGGGACAGGATAGGAACACTGAAGCTTTCTTT. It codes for CASSLSLTPGQDRNTEAFF.